The following is a T cell receptor beta chain sequence with its context. This specimen belongs to a study of T cell responses to AZD1222 COVID-19 vaccine. Assay: immunoSEQ multiplex PCR; the TCRdb copy retains only in-frame clones and omits some. Of more than 95,000 clones detected, over 75% appear once; the ten largest clones hold 2.5%. The sequencing used peripheral blood, collected on day 0 of AZD1222 vaccination. The TCR was taken from an adult in good health.

The CDR3 spells CASTRDRGNNEQFF. In DNA, the CDR3 is TGTGCCAGTACCCGGGACAGGGGGAACAATGAGCAGTTCTTC. The chain recombines TRBV19 with TRBJ2-1, with 11 bases that match TRBD1. This CDR3 region has 14 residues. The V segment lost 7 bases and the J segment 5 bases; nucleotides outside the gene matches: 4. The germline V gene has CDR1 LNHDA and CDR2 SQIVND (reference sequence).